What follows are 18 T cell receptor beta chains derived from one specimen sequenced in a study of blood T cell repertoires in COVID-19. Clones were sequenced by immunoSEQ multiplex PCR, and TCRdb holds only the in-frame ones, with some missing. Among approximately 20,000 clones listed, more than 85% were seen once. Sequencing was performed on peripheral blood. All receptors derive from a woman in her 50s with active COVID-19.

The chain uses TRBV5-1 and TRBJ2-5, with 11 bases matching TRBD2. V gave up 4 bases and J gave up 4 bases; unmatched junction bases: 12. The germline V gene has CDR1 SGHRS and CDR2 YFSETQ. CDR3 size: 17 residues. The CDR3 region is CASSPLAGGPSGETQYF. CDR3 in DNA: TGCGCCAGCAGCCCCTTAGCGGGAGGGCCCTCAGGAGAGACCCAGTACTTC.

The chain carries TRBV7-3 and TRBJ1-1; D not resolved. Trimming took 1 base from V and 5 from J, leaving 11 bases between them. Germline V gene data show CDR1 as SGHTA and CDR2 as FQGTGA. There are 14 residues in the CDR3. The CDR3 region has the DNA TGTGCCAGCAGCTTAATTCCGACATCGACTGAAGCTTTCTTT. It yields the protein CASSLIPTSTEAFF.

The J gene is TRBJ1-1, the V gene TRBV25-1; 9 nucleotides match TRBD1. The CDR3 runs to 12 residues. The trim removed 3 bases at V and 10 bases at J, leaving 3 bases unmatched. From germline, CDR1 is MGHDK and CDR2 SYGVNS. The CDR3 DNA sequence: TGTGCCAGCAGTGATCCGGGACAGGGAGCTTTCTTT. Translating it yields CASSDPGQGAFF.

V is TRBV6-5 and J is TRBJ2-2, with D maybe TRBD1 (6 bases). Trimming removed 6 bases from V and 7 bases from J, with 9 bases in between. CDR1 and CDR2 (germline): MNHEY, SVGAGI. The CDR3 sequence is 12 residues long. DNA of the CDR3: TGTGCCAGCAGCCAAGGGGGCGGGGAGCTGTTTTTT. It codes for CASSQGGGELFF.

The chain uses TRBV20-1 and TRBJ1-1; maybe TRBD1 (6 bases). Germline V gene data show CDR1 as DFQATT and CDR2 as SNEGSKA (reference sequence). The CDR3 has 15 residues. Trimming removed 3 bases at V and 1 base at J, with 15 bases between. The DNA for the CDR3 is TGCAGTGCTAGTGGACAGCCTTTCGCGAACACTGAAGCTTTCTTT. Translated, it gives CSASGQPFANTEAFF.

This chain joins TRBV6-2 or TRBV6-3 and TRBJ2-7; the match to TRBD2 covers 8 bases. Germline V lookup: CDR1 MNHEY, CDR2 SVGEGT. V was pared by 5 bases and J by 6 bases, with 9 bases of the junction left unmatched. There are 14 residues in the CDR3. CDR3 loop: CASSLTGLAAEQYF. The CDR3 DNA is TGTGCCAGCAGTCTAACAGGACTAGCTGCCGAGCAGTACTTC.

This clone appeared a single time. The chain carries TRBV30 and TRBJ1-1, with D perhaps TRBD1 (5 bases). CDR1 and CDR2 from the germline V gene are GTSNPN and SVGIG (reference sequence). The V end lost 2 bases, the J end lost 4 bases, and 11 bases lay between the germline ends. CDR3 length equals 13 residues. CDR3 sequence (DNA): TGTGCCTGGAGTATCGACGGGGGCACTGAAGCTTTCTTT. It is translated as CAWSIDGGTEAFF.

Here the CDR3 reads CASSWDRHNEQFF. CDR3 nucleotide sequence: TGTGCCAGCAGCTGGGACAGACACAATGAGCAGTTCTTC. The chain uses TRBV5-4 and TRBJ2-1; 7 bases are shared with TRBD1. Germline CDR1 is SGHNT and CDR2 is YYREEE (reference sequence). V lost 3 bases and J lost 5; bases outside the gene matches: 2. CDR3 length: 13 residues. Full variable domain (rest looked up from reference TRBV5-4 and TRBJ2-1): ETGVTQSPTHLIKTRGQQVTLRCSSQSGHNTVSWYQQALGQGPQFIFQYYREEENGRGNFPPRFSGLQFPNYSSELNVNALELDDSALYLCASSWDRHNEQFFGPGTRLTVL.

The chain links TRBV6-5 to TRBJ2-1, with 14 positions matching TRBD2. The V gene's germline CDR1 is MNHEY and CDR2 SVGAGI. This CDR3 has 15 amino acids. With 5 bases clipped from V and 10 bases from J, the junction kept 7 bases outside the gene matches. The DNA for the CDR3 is TGTGCCAGCAGTCGCGGGACTAGCGGGAGTGAAGAGCAGTTCTTC. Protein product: CASSRGTSGSEEQFF.

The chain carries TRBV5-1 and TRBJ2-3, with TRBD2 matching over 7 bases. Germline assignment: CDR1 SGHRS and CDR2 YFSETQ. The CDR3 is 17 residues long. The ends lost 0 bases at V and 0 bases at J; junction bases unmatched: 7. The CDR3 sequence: CASSLGSSGGSTDTQYF. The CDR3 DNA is TGCGCCAGCAGCTTGGGGTCTAGCGGAGGCAGCACAGATACGCAGTATTTT. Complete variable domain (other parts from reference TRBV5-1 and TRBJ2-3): KAGVTQTPRYLIKTRGQQVTLSCSPISGHRSVSWYQQTPGQGLQFLFEYFSETQRNKGNFPGRFSGRQFSNSRSEMNVSTLELGDSALYLCASSLGSSGGSTDTQYFGPGTRLTVL.

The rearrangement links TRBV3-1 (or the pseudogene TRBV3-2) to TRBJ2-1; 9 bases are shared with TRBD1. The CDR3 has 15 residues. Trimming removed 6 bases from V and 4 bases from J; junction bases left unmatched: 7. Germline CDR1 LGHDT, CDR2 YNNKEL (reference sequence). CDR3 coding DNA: TGTGCCAGCAGTCCCGGGACAGGGATATACAATGAGCAGTTCTTC. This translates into CASSPGTGIYNEQFF.

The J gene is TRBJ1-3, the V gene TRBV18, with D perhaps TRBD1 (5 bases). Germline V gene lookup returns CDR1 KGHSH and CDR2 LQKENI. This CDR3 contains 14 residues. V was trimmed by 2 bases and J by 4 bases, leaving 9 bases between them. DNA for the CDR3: TGTGCCAGCTCACCAGGAGGGGTCGGAAACACCATATATTTT. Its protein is CASSPGGVGNTIYF.

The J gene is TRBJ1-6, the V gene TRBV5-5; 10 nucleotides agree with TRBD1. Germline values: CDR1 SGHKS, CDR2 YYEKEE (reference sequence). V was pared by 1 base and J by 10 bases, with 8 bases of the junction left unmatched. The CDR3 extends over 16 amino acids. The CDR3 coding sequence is TGTGCCAGCAGCTTGTTTGGGACAGGGGAGATGTCACCCCTCCACTTT. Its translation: CASSLFGTGEMSPLHF.

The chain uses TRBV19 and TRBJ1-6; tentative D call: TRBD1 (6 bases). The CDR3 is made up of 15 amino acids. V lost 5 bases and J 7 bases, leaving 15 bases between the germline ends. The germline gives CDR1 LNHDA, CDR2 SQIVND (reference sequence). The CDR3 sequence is CASSFSGTRNSPLHF. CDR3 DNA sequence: TGTGCCAGTAGTTTTTCCGGGACACGGAATTCACCCCTCCACTTT. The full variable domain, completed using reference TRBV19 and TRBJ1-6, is DGGITQSPKYLFRKEGQNVTLSCEQNLNHDAMYWYRQDPGQGLRLIYYSQIVNDFQKGDIAEGYSVSREKKESFPLTVTSAQKNPTAFYLCASSFSGTRNSPLHFGNGTRLTVT.

The DNA of the CDR3 is TGTGCCAGCAGACGGGACAGGGGAAACACCGGGGAGCTGTTTTTT. Translation gives CASRRDRGNTGELFF. The chain uses TRBV28 and TRBJ2-2; 10 bases align to TRBD1. The CDR3 runs to 15 residues. V shed 6 bases, J shed 2 bases, and the junction held 3 bases outside the gene matches. Germline V CDR1 and CDR2: MDHEN, SYDVKM.

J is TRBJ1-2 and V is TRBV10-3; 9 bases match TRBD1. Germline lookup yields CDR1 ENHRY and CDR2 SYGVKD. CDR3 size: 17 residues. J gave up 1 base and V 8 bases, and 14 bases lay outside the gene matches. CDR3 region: CAIRPTAEDRGNYGYTF. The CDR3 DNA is TGTGCCATCCGACCCACGGCAGAGGACAGGGGTAACTATGGCTACACCTTC.

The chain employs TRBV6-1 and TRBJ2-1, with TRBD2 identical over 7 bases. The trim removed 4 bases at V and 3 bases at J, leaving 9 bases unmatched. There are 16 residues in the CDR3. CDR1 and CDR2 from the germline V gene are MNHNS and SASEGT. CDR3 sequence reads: CASSAARDYIYNEQFF. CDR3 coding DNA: TGTGCCAGCAGTGCGGCCCGGGACTACATCTACAATGAGCAGTTCTTC.

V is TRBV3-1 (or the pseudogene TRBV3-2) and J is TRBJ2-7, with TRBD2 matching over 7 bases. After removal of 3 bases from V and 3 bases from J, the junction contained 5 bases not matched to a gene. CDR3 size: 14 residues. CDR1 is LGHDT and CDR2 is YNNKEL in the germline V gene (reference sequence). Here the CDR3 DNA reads TGTGCCAGCAGCCACATAAAGCGGGACTACGAGCAGTACTTC. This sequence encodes CASSHIKRDYEQYF.